The source of this T cell receptor (beta chain) is a study of high-grade serous ovarian cancer treatment subgroups. Across the study: Mean per sample: around 14,000 reads, about 7,500 unique TCR beta rearrangements. General study findings and limits: Same-patient tumor repertoires overlapped at roughly 0.095 to 0.79; different patients barely overlapped. Repertoire analysis covered CDR3 alone, not CDR1 or CDR2. Without spatial data, bulk sequencing limits insight into HGSC tumor diversity.

The CDR3 is 15 amino acids. V gave up 6 bases and J gave up 0 bases, with 10 bases separating them. Germline loops: CDR1 SGHKS, CDR2 YYEKEE (reference sequence). The repertoire was sequenced with immunoSEQ multiplex PCR; TCRdb's copy has only in-frame clones and lacks some. The sample has more than 850 clones; 71% are singletons. Tumor samples were taken before definitive surgery or chemotherapy. Regarding this clone: Antigen specificity is unknown.

The rearrangement joins TRBV5-5 to TRBJ2-6; the D is unclear. This clonotype was obtained from a human donor with high-grade serous ovarian cancer. Sequenced sample: tumor tissue. In nucleotides, the CDR3 is TGTGCCAGCACCATTTACGACTCTGGGGCCAACGTCCTGACTTTC. Protein product: CASTIYDSGANVLTF.